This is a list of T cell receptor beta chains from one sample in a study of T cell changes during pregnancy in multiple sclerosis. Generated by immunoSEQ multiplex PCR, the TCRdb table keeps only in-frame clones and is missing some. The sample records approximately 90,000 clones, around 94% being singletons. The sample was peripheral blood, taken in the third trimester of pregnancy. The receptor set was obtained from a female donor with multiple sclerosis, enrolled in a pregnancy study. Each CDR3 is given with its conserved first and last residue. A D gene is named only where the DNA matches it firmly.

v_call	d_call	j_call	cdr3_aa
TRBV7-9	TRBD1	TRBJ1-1	CASSSRQGGTEAFF
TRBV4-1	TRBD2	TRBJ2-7	CASSQGLAGMISYEQYF
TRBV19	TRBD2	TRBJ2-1	CASSIVPLAGGSEQFF
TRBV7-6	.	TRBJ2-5	CASRASALETQYF
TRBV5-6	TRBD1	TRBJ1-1	CASSLDPGGAFF
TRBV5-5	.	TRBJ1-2	CASSFLRQPYNYGYTF
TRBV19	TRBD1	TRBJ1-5	CASSITQGGNQPQHF
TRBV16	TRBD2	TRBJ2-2	CASRPGLADTGELFF
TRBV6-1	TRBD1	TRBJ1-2	CASSLDRVNYDYTF
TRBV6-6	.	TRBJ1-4	CASSYSMSGDEKLFF
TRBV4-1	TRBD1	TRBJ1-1	CASSPRQGHTEAFF
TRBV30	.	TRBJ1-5	CAWSGEGHQPQHF
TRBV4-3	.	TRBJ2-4	CASSQGSGGSSFIQYF
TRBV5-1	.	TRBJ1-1	CASSSSAATGLNTEAFF
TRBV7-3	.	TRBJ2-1	CASSPDRGSYNEQFF
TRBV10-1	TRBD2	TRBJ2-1	CASSEPTSFREQFF
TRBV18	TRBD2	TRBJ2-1	CASSPGLAVNNEQFF